This is a list of T cell receptor beta chains from one sample in a study of Ad26.COV2.S vaccination and SARS-CoV-2 variants. Sequenced by immunoSEQ multiplex PCR; TCRdb stores in-frame clones only, minus some. Among around 450,000 clones listed, nearly 90% were seen once. Specimen: peripheral blood, collected in a trial of Ad26.COV2.S vaccine versus placebo. The receptors stem from a person aged 18 to 65 who received the Ad26.COV2.S COVID-19 vaccine or a placebo. The CDR3 runs from the conserved cysteine through the conserved F or W. Each record gives: J gene, V gene, D gene, clone size, CDR3 protein, CDR3 DNA. D genes are given only for firm matches. The size entry is marked missing in some rows and otherwise reads once, few, many or a size class.

TRBJ1-1 | TRBV2 | TRBD1 | - | CASARDRAEAFF | TGTGCCAGCGCCCGGGACAGGGCCGAAGCTTTCTTT
TRBJ1-6 | TRBV19 | TRBD1 | - | CASQHRGPSFNSPLHF | TGTGCCAGTCAACACAGGGGCCCTTCCTTCAATTCACCCCTCCACTTT
TRBJ2-6 | TRBV7-9 | - | - | CASSLLGSGANVLTF | TGTGCCAGCAGCTTACTCGGCTCTGGGGCCAACGTCCTGACTTTC
TRBJ2-1 | TRBV4-3 | TRBD2 | - | CASSQDSSSGVSYNEQFF | TGCGCCAGCAGCCAAGATTCATCTAGCGGAGTCTCCTACAATGAGCAGTTCTTC
TRBJ2-5 | TRBV3-1/TRBV3-2 | TRBD2 | - | CASSRLAGRQETQYF | TGTGCCAGCAGCCGACTAGCGGGACGCCAAGAGACCCAGTACTTC
TRBJ2-6 | TRBV19 | - | - | CASRRALSSGANVLTF | TGTGCCAGCCGCAGGGCCCTATCCTCTGGGGCCAACGTCCTGACTTTC
TRBJ2-6 | TRBV29-1 | - | - | CSVMTVSSGANVLTF | TGCAGCGTTATGACAGTCTCCTCCGGGGCCAACGTCCTGACTTTC
TRBJ2-5 | TRBV4-3 | TRBD2 | - | CASSYGLSGVRQETQYF | TGCGCCAGCAGCTACGGACTAAGCGGGGTAAGACAAGAGACCCAGTACTTC
TRBJ1-4 | TRBV5-4 | TRBD1 | once | CASSTGQGFNEKLFF | TGTGCCAGCAGCACCGGACAGGGCTTTAATGAAAAACTGTTTTTT
TRBJ2-2 | TRBV9 | TRBD2 | few | CASSLGTSGIIGGELFF | TGTGCCAGCAGCCTCGGGACTAGCGGGATAATTGGCGGGGAGCTGTTTTTT
TRBJ1-3 | TRBV2 | TRBD1 | - | CASGTVEGNTIYF | TGTGCCAGCGGGACAGTAGAAGGAAACACCATATATTTT
TRBJ2-5 | TRBV5-1 | TRBD2 | - | CASSFGTSVTETQYF | TGCGCCAGCAGCTTTGGGACTAGTGTCACAGAGACCCAGTACTTC
TRBJ2-5 | TRBV7-2 | TRBD2 | - | CASSLASSGGQETQYF | TGTGCCAGCAGCTTAGCATCCAGCGGGGGCCAAGAGACCCAGTACTTC
TRBJ2-1 | TRBV24-1 | TRBD2 | - | CATGQGLALNEQFF | TGTGCCACCGGGCAGGGACTAGCGTTGAATGAGCAGTTCTTC
TRBJ2-1 | TRBV5-1 | - | - | CASSLDGASSYNEQFF | TGCGCCAGCAGCTTGGATGGGGCTAGCTCCTACAATGAGCAGTTCTTC
TRBJ2-3 | TRBV7-3 | - | once | CASSPQFGTDTQYF | TGTGCCAGCAGCCCCCAGTTCGGCACAGATACGCAGTATTTT
TRBJ1-3 | TRBV4-2 | - | - | CASSQDPVVGNTIYF | TGTGCCAGCAGCCAAGATCCAGTCGTCGGAAACACCATATATTTT
TRBJ1-2 | TRBV6-2/TRBV6-3 | - | - | CASSHTNRGGYTF | TGTGCCAGCAGTCACACGAATAGGGGTGGCTACACCTTC
TRBJ2-1 | TRBV10-3 | - | - | CAISESATSSYNEQFF | TGTGCCATCAGTGAGTCGGCGACCTCCTCCTACAATGAGCAGTTCTTC
TRBJ1-1 | TRBV4-3 | - | - | CASSQGLTMNTEAFF | TGCGCCAGCAGCCAAGGACTGACTATGAACACTGAAGCTTTCTTT
TRBJ1-1 | TRBV5-1 | - | - | CASSPRVLNTEAFF | TGCGCCAGCAGCCCCCGGGTCCTGAACACTGAAGCTTTCTTT
TRBJ2-1 | TRBV7-3 | TRBD2 | - | CASSYGTSGNNEQFF | TGTGCCAGCAGTTACGGGACTAGCGGGAACAATGAGCAGTTCTTC
TRBJ2-5 | TRBV5-4 | - | - | CASSTDQQETQYF | TGTGCCAGCAGCACAGACCAACAGGAGACCCAGTACTTC
TRBJ1-4 | TRBV6-5 | - | - | CATAMGANEKLFF | TGTGCCACCGCTATGGGGGCTAATGAAAAACTGTTTTTT
TRBJ2-7 | TRBV20-1 | - | - | CSATPTYEQYF | TGCAGTGCTACCCCCACCTACGAGCAGTACTTC
TRBJ2-3 | TRBV25-1 | - | - | CASSEYGQSTDTQYF | TGTGCCAGCAGTGAATATGGGCAGAGCACAGATACGCAGTATTTT
TRBJ2-5 | TRBV2 | - | - | CASSEARQGSQETQYF | TGTGCCAGCAGTGAAGCCCGGCAGGGATCACAAGAGACCCAGTACTTC
TRBJ1-2 | TRBV5-1 | TRBD1 | - | CASSPGQGYGYTF | TGCGCCAGCAGCCCCGGACAGGGATATGGCTACACCTTC
TRBJ2-7 | TRBV5-4 | - | - | CASSLQQGLYEQYF | TGTGCCAGCAGCTTGCAACAGGGACTCTACGAGCAGTACTTC
TRBJ2-2 | TRBV15 | - | few | CATSRDILNTGELFF | TGTGCCACCAGCAGAGATATACTGAACACCGGGGAGCTGTTTTTT
TRBJ1-4 | TRBV15 | TRBD1 | - | CATSTTAGQGNEKLFF | TGTGCCACCAGCACCACTGCGGGACAGGGTAATGAAAAACTGTTTTTT
TRBJ2-1 | TRBV30 | TRBD2 | - | CAWSGGADEQFF | TGTGCCTGGAGCGGGGGGGCCGATGAGCAGTTCTTC
TRBJ1-2 | TRBV29-1 | - | once | CSVFATAYGYTF | TGCAGCGTTTTTGCCACAGCCTATGGCTACACCTTC
TRBJ1-1 | TRBV9 | - | - | CASSPSPAITEAFF | TGTGCCAGCAGCCCCAGTCCGGCGATCACTGAAGCTTTCTTT
TRBJ2-2 | TRBV7-9 | - | - | CASSPHRGQGDTGELFF | TGTGCCAGCAGCCCCCACCGGGGGCAGGGAGACACCGGGGAGCTGTTTTTT
TRBJ2-2 | TRBV7-2 | - | - | CASSLNAGPGELFF | TGTGCCAGCAGCCTGAATGCGGGACCCGGGGAGCTGTTTTTT
TRBJ1-4 | TRBV5-6 | - | - | CASSFDRLDEKLFF | TGTGCCAGCAGTTTCGACAGGCTTGACGAAAAACTGTTTTTT
TRBJ2-5 | TRBV6-6 | - | - | CASSYPGARQETQYF | TGTGCCAGCAGCTACCCTGGTGCCAGACAAGAGACCCAGTACTTC
TRBJ2-3 | TRBV12-5 | - | - | CASGLEGADTQYF | TGTGCTAGTGGTTTAGAAGGGGCAGATACGCAGTATTTT
TRBJ1-2 | TRBV9 | - | few | CASSVGASKYGYTF | TGTGCCAGCAGCGTAGGGGCCAGCAAGTATGGCTACACCTTC
TRBJ2-3 | TRBV24-1 | - | - | CATEGGSYNPDTQYF | TGTGCCACCGAGGGGGGGTCCTACAACCCAGATACGCAGTATTTT
TRBJ1-2 | TRBV9 | TRBD1 | few | CASSVGTGIYGYTF | TGTGCCAGCAGCGTAGGGACAGGGATATATGGCTACACCTTC
TRBJ2-1 | TRBV5-1 | - | - | CASSFGQNNEQFF | TGCGCCAGCAGCTTTGGACAGAACAATGAGCAGTTCTTC
TRBJ2-3 | TRBV2 | TRBD2 | - | CASSERQRGDTDTQYF | TGTGCCAGCAGTGAAAGGCAGCGGGGGGACACAGATACGCAGTATTTT
TRBJ2-7 | TRBV5-1 | - | - | CASSLVGHLYEQYF | TGCGCCAGCAGCTTGGTGGGACATCTCTACGAGCAGTACTTC
TRBJ2-4 | TRBV21-1 | - | - | CASTPLDRGASKNIQYF | TGTGCCAGCACCCCTTTGGACAGGGGGGCCTCCAAAAACATTCAGTACTTC